The 27 T cell receptor beta chains below were found in one sample sequenced in a study of T-cell reconstitution after alpha-beta-depleted transplantation in children. Preparation of the TCRbeta library used unique molecular identifiers. TCRdb itself ran the PCR reads through MiXCR, one entry per CDR3 protein. The sample consists of more than 85,000 distinct CDR3 sequences, 10% of them appearing once. The sequencing here drew on PBMCs from the stem cell graft donor, taken from the stem cell graft. The receptors were gathered from a human donor who donated a stem cell graft to a child with acute lymphoblastic leukemia.

The V and J genes are TRBV7-2 and TRBJ1-2; D is possibly TRBD1 (6 bases). V was shortened by 10 bases and J by 1 base, with 19 bases between the two germline ends. Germline V gene sequence: CDR1 SGHTA, CDR2 FQGNSA. The CDR3 spans 15 residues. The CDR3 is CATRTESQFNYGYTF. Written as DNA, the CDR3 is TGTGCCACCAGGACAGAGAGTCAATTTAACTATGGCTACACCTTC.

This clonotype was recorded a few times. The chain joins TRBV20-1 to TRBJ2-7; D is unclear. This CDR3 is 12 amino acids long. Germline V lookup: CDR1 DFQATT, CDR2 SNEGSKA (reference sequence). V was cut by 1 base and J by 0 bases, with 4 bases left in between. CDR3 nucleotide sequence: TGCAGTGCTAGAGCAGACTCCTACGAGCAGTACTTC. It encodes CSARADSYEQYF.

This clonotype occurred many times. The rearrangement links TRBV5-1 to TRBJ2-7, with a tentative D call TRBD2 (5 bases). The CDR3 has 16 amino acids. Deletions cut 1 base from V and 1 base from J, with 15 bases between. Germline V gene data show CDR1 as SGHRS and CDR2 as YFSETQ. CDR3: CASSLKGSVSSYEQYF. Written as DNA, the CDR3 is TGCGCCAGCAGCTTGAAAGGTAGCGTAAGTTCCTACGAGCAGTACTTC.

This clonotype was recorded many times. The chain combines TRBV7-2 with TRBJ2-2; D unclear. V was clipped by 3 bases and J by 3 bases, with 2 bases between them. Germline V gene lookup returns CDR1 SGHTA and CDR2 FQGNSA. The CDR3 loop spans 12 amino acids. The CDR3 region has the DNA TGTGCCAGCAGCTTCGACACCGGGGAGCTGTTTTTT. Translated, it gives CASSFDTGELFF.

This clonotype has a count of ten or more. The chain employs TRBV20-1 and TRBJ1-2, with TRBD1 as a possible D gene (5 bases). CDR3 size: 12 residues. The V end was cut by 3 bases, the J end by 1 base, with 6 bases between. Germline V gene data show CDR1 as DFQATT and CDR2 as SNEGSKA (reference sequence). The CDR3 coding sequence is TGCAGTGCTAGGGGGGGTAACTATGGCTACACCTTC. This sequence encodes CSARGGNYGYTF.

This clonotype was seen repeatedly, ten times or more. The rearrangement links TRBV5-5 to TRBJ2-5; 11 nucleotides line up with TRBD2. From germline, CDR1 is SGHKS and CDR2 YYEKEE (reference sequence). The CDR3 is 11 amino acids. Unmatched junction bases numbered 7, after V lost 7 bases and J lost 14 bases. The CDR3 is CASELAGAPYF. In DNA, the CDR3 is TGTGCCAGCGAACTAGCGGGGGCTCCATACTTC.

This clonotype was observed at least ten times. The V gene is TRBV5-5, the J gene TRBJ2-6; 7 bases agree with TRBD1. V was clipped by 0 bases and J by 4 bases; unmatched bases: 4. The CDR3 has 16 residues. Germline values: CDR1 SGHKS, CDR2 YYEKEE (reference sequence). In DNA, the CDR3 is TGTGCCAGCAGCTTGGAGGACAGGAAGGGGGCCAACGTCCTGACTTTC. It codes for CASSLEDRKGANVLTF. Based on the CDR3 plus reference TRBV5-5 and TRBJ2-6, the full variable domain is DAGVTQSPTHLIKTRGQQVTLRCSPISGHKSVSWYQQVLGQGPQFIFQYYEKEERGRGNFPDRFSARQFPNYSSELNVNALLLGDSALYLCASSLEDRKGANVLTFGAGSRLTVL.

This clonotype was counted a few times. The V and J genes are TRBV27 and TRBJ2-3; 9 bases line up with TRBD2. Germline V gene lookup returns CDR1 MNHEY and CDR2 SMNVEV (reference sequence). The CDR3 extends over 15 amino acids. Germline trimming cut 3 bases from V and 6 bases from J; bases unmatched to any gene: 7. CDR3 in DNA: TGTGCCAGCAGTTTTTCTAGCGGGGCGGCCGATACGCAGTATTTT. It encodes CASSFSSGAADTQYF.

The sample holds many counts of this clonotype. The V gene is TRBV5-1, the J gene TRBJ2-7, with D maybe TRBD1 (5 bases). V dropped 2 bases and J dropped 3 bases, with 9 bases sitting between them. This CDR3 has 13 residues. Germline CDR1 reads SGHRS; CDR2 reads YFSETQ. CDR3 DNA: TGCGCCAGCAGCTTTTTTCAGGGCTACGAGCAGTACTTC. It yields the protein CASSFFQGYEQYF.

This clonotype was counted ten times or more. The chain couples TRBV6-2 or TRBV6-3 to TRBJ2-5, with 7 bases lining up with TRBD1. V lost 6 bases to trimming and J lost 5 bases; unmatched junction nucleotides: 12. The CDR3 runs to 15 residues. Germline V gene lookup returns CDR1 MNHEY and CDR2 SVGEGT. The CDR3, as DNA: TGTGCCAGCAGACACGACAGGGAGTGGTTGGAGACCCAGTACTTC. The encoded protein is CASRHDREWLETQYF.

This clonotype was recorded many times. The rearrangement links TRBV29-1 to TRBJ2-7; 7 bases are shared with TRBD1. From germline, CDR1 is SQVTM and CDR2 ANQGSEA. Trimming cost V 6 bases and J 3 bases; bases outside gene matches: 14. There are 15 residues in the CDR3. The CDR3 loop reads CSVLGAGGVDYEQYF. The CDR3, as DNA: TGCAGCGTCCTAGGGGCAGGGGGAGTTGACTACGAGCAGTACTTC.

This clonotype occurred many times. The CDR3 spells CASSPNGQGYNEQFF. Here the CDR3 DNA reads TGCGCCAGCAGCCCGAACGGACAGGGTTACAATGAGCAGTTCTTC. This chain connects TRBV4-3 to TRBJ2-1; 8 nucleotides line up with TRBD1. The CDR3 is made up of 15 amino acids. CDR1 is LGHNA and CDR2 is YSLEER in the germline V gene. V shed 4 bases, J shed 4 bases, and the junction held 6 bases outside the gene matches.

This clonotype came up many times. The V gene is TRBV7-2, the J gene TRBJ1-6, with D unresolved. This CDR3 is built from 12 residues. CDR1 and CDR2 (germline): SGHTA, FQGNSA. Trimming pared 4 bases from V and 6 bases from J, leaving 4 bases between. The CDR3, as DNA: TGTGCCAGCAGCTCAAGTAATTCACCCCTCCACTTT. Protein sequence: CASSSSNSPLHF.

This clonotype was seen many times. The chain couples TRBV7-2 to TRBJ1-1; D is uncertain. Germline V gives CDR1 SGHTA, CDR2 FQGNSA. This CDR3 spans 13 amino acids. V dropped 3 bases and J dropped 1 base, with 6 bases sitting between them. This chain's CDR3 is CASSFNSNTEAFF. The CDR3 coding sequence is TGTGCCAGCAGCTTTAACTCGAACACTGAAGCTTTCTTT.

This clonotype was recorded at least ten times. This chain connects TRBV5-1 to TRBJ1-4; D remains ambiguous. This CDR3 contains 14 residues. The germline V gene encodes CDR1 SGHRS and CDR2 YFSETQ. V lost 0 bases, J lost 7 bases, and 10 bases lay in between. The CDR3 sequence is CASSLGAGGEKLFF. For the CDR3, the DNA is TGCGCCAGCAGCTTGGGAGCCGGAGGTGAAAAACTGTTTTTT.

This clonotype appeared many times. The chain links TRBV2 to TRBJ2-7, with TRBD2 as a possible D gene (6 bases). CDR1 SNHLY and CDR2 FYNNEI come from the germline V gene. Between the trimmed V and J ends, which lost 8 bases and 4 bases, there was a span of 18 bases. This CDR3 is 14 amino acids long. For the CDR3, the DNA is TGTGCCAGCTCTAGACTAGTTATCTTGTACGAGCAGTACTTC. Translation gives CASSRLVILYEQYF. Full variable domain (rest looked up from reference TRBV2 and TRBJ2-7): EPEVTQTPSHQVTQMGQEVILRCVPISNHLYFYWYRQILGQKVEFLVSFYNNEISEKSEIFDDQFSVERPDGSNFTLKIRSTKLEDSAMYFCASSRLVILYEQYFGPGTRLTVT.

At least ten counts were recorded for this clonotype. This sequence joins TRBV5-4 and TRBJ2-1; TRBD1 matches 9 bases. V lost 4 bases, J lost 2 bases, and 4 bases stayed unmatched. Germline V gene sequence: CDR1 SGHNT, CDR2 YYREEE (reference sequence). The CDR3 contains 15 residues. DNA of the CDR3: TGTGCCAGCAGCCACCGGGACAGGGCCTACAATGAGCAGTTCTTC. This translates into CASSHRDRAYNEQFF.

This clonotype has ten or more counts. This chain links TRBV18 with TRBJ2-2; TRBD2 might be the D (6 bases). V lost 0 bases and J lost 9, with 17 bases in between. This CDR3 has 16 amino acids. Germline assignment: CDR1 KGHSH and CDR2 LQKENI. CDR3 in DNA: TGTGCCAGCTCACCACCTGGGACCGCTAGCGTCCGGGAGCTGTTTTTT. Translating it yields CASSPPGTASVRELFF. Based on the CDR3 plus reference TRBV18 and TRBJ2-2, the full variable domain is NAGVMQNPRHLVRRRGQEARLRCSPMKGHSHVYWYRQLPEEGLKFMVYLQKENIIDESGMPKERFSAEFPKEGPSILRIQQVVRGDSAAYFCASSPPGTASVRELFFGEGSRLTVL.

The chain is built from TRBV3-1 and TRBJ2-7; 11 bases are a match to TRBD2. This CDR3 is built from 18 residues. Per germline, CDR1 LGHDT and CDR2 YNNKEL (reference sequence). V dropped 0 bases and J dropped 6; count of bases not matched to a gene: 13. The CDR3 reads CASSQEARGSGRAGEQYF. The CDR3 coding sequence is TGTGCCAGCAGCCAAGAAGCTCGGGGTAGCGGGAGGGCCGGCGAGCAGTACTTC.

The V call is TRBV29-1, the J call TRBJ2-5, with TRBD2 matching over 7 bases. J was trimmed by 6 bases and V by 6 bases; bases with no gene match: 10. Germline V CDR1 and CDR2: SQVTM, ANQGSEA. The CDR3 runs 13 residues. The CDR3 here is CSVTGGSQKTQYF. CDR3 DNA sequence: TGCAGCGTAACCGGCGGGAGTCAAAAGACCCAGTACTTC.

In its sample, this clonotype was seen many times. The chain couples TRBV29-1 to TRBJ2-7; TRBD1 matches at 9 bases. Germline-derived CDR1 and CDR2 are SQVTM and ANQGSEA. The V segment lost 5 bases and the J segment 4 bases; nucleotides outside the gene matches: 9. CDR3 length: 14 amino acids. CDR3 bases: TGCAGCGTTTACGCCGGGACAGGGTGGTACGAGCAGTACTTC. Protein product: CSVYAGTGWYEQYF.

This clonotype was observed many times. V gene TRBV7-9 combines with J gene TRBJ2-1; D call uncertain. V lost 5 bases and J 6 bases, leaving 17 bases between the germline ends. CDR3 length: 15 residues. Germline values: CDR1 SEHNR, CDR2 FQNEAQ (reference sequence). The CDR3 coding sequence is TGTGCCAGCAGCCCCGACTCCCATGGGCGCAATGAGCAGTTCTTC. It specifies CASSPDSHGRNEQFF.

This clonotype was detected ten times or more. Sequence at one end of the junction differs from germline and may be a read error. CDR3 in DNA: TGTGCCAGCAGGTTAGGGAGACTTAATGAAAAACTGTTTTTT. Protein product: CASRLGRLNEKLFF. The chain has TRBV12-3 or TRBV12-4 and TRBJ1-4; D is ambiguous. The CDR3 contains 14 residues.

This clonotype was seen repeatedly, ten times or more. As DNA, the CDR3 is TGCGCCAGCAGCTTGTCGGCAGGTACCGGGGAGCTGTTTTTT. It yields the protein CASSLSAGTGELFF. The chain recombines TRBV5-1 with TRBJ2-2; D call uncertain. V was cut by 1 base and J by 5 bases, with 9 bases left in between. This CDR3 has 14 residues. CDR1 SGHRS and CDR2 YFSETQ come from the germline V gene. Together with reference TRBV5-1 and TRBJ2-2, the CDR3 gives the full variable domain: KAGVTQTPRYLIKTRGQQVTLSCSPISGHRSVSWYQQTPGQGLQFLFEYFSETQRNKGNFPGRFSGRQFSNSRSEMNVSTLELGDSALYLCASSLSAGTGELFFGEGSRLTVL.

This clonotype has at least ten counts. The chain employs TRBV7-2 and TRBJ2-5; 10 bases match TRBD2. The CDR3 runs 16 residues. Germline loops: CDR1 SGHTA, CDR2 FQGNSA. The ends lost 2 bases at V and 5 bases at J; junction bases unmatched: 8. The DNA of the CDR3 is TGTGCCAGCAGCTTATTGCAGCGGGAGGGCCGGGAGACCCAGTACTTC. Translating it yields CASSLLQREGRETQYF.

This clonotype appeared a few times. This chain joins TRBV24-1 and TRBJ2-1; the D is unclear. This CDR3 region has 16 residues. V lost 0 bases to trimming and J lost 0 bases, with 8 bases between them. Germline V gene lookup returns CDR1 KGHDR and CDR2 SFDVKD. CDR3 protein: CATSDLRSSSYNEQFF. The CDR3 nucleotides are TGTGCCACCAGTGATTTGAGGTCTAGCTCCTACAATGAGCAGTTCTTC.

The chain carries TRBV12-3 or TRBV12-4 and TRBJ1-6, with a possible D match to TRBD1 (6 bases). CDR3 length: 14 amino acids. V shed 4 bases and J shed 9 bases, with 13 bases lying between them. CDR3 protein: CASSSGGAVSPLHF. CDR3 coding DNA: TGTGCCAGCAGTTCGGGGGGGGCTGTTTCACCCCTCCACTTT.